Listed below are T cell receptor beta chains from one sample, sequenced in a study of blood T cells in healthy people across ages. TCRdb analysed the 5' RACE reads with MiXCR anew, one entry per CDR3 protein. The sample shows 850,000 or so distinct CDR3 sequences, around 26% of them seen only once. The sequencing input was blood. The receptor source for this set is an elderly woman in good health. CDR3s include the opening cysteine and the closing phenylalanine or tryptophan.

>TRBV12-3/TRBV12-4
CASSLPGRSNEKLFF
>TRBV20-1
CSAFLSSYNEQFF
>TRBV6-5
CASSYSRRPTDTQYF
>TRBV5-1
CASSLFTLQETQYF
>TRBV4-2
CASSRDQLTDTQYF
>TRBV29-1
CSVAPGQQETQYF
>TRBV6-2/TRBV6-3
CASSYNGFGNEQFF
>TRBV7-2
CASSLGSPQGEQFF
>TRBV21-1
CAKTRGQGGNERFF
>TRBV7-2
CASSLAYEHTDTQYF
>TRBV7-2
CASSLQGPPNTGERFF
>TRBV29-1
CNVEQGPNEQFF
>TRBV6-2/TRBV6-3
CASSYGEGGNQPQHF
>TRBV4-2
CASSQALISNQPQHF
>TRBV27
CASNTRSGQGYNEQFF
>TRBV4-3
CASSQDFSGAPGANVLTF
>TRBV3-1
CASSPKRQGLPLHF
>TRBV9
CASAAMGQGADTEAFF
>TRBV12-3/TRBV12-4
CASSRNFADTQYF
>TRBV6-5
CASSYKGGPYEQLF